This entry concerns a single T cell receptor beta chain. Source study methods: Amplification from reference gene primers served as the basis for estimated nucleated cell counts. Only in-frame clones appear in the TCRdb table, and some are missing; sequencing was by immunoSEQ multiplex PCR. From that table come the V and J calls and clone size; the DNA was used to work out D and trimming. The data show approximately 130,000 clones, around four fifths seen once. This CDR3 has 15 amino acids. Germline CDR1 and CDR2: SQVTM and ANQGSEA. V was clipped by 8 bases and J by 0 bases; unmatched bases: 9. Study members were between roughly 18 and 100 years old and lived in 24 US regions. In assigning cohorts, the study relied on participant-reported clinical history. These data are taken from a study of blood T cell repertoires in COVID-19. About the study: T cells, B-cell-depleted T cells, or PBMCs supplied cDNA or gDNA.

V usage is TRBV29-1 and J usage is TRBJ2-1; 8 nucleotides match TRBD2. The origin of this receptor is a man aged 25-45 years who had recovered from COVID-19. The sequenced sample was PBMCs or T cells enriched from blood (not recorded which). The CDR3 DNA is TGCAGCTCAACGAGGCTAGCGGGCTCCTACAATGAGCAGTTCTTC. This gives the protein CSSTRLAGSYNEQFF.